This paragraph reports one T cell receptor (beta chain). This sample was included in a study of regulatory T cells in long-lasting Graves disease. Time point specified: newly diagnosed GD, antithyroid drugs for less than 3 months. PBMC-derived RNA was used for the TCR library. Sequencing libraries for TCR beta were prepared with iRepertoire HTBI primers and Arm-PCR of CDR3 regions. A single record per CDR3 protein comes from TCRdb applying MiXCR to the multiplex PCR reads. In the table there are approximately 470,000 distinct CDR3 sequences, 15% to 20% of which are singletons. Losses at the gene ends were 4 bases for V and 4 bases for J; bases not matched to a gene: 7. CDR3 size: 15 residues. Per germline, CDR1 SGHTA and CDR2 FQGNSA. These records were also assigned to another study, of T cells in Graves' hyperthyroidism and ophthalmopathy. This second report adds: First-round RT-PCR of the TCR CDR3 relied on the HTBI primer set.

This receptor was identified in a man aged 35-49 years with Graves disease. The rearrangement joins TRBV7-2 to TRBJ1-5; 7 bases are shared with TRBD1. The specimen comprised peripheral blood mononuclear cells (PBMCs), sampled at new diagnosis, from a patient treated with antithyroid drugs. The CDR3 region has the DNA TGTGCCAGCAGCTCCTGGGGACAGACAAATCAGCCCCAGCATTTT. The encoded protein is CASSSWGQTNQPQHF. The full variable domain, in which reference TRBV7-2 and TRBJ1-5 provide the parts outside the CDR3, is GAGVSQSPSNKVTEKGKDVELRCDPISGHTALYWYRQSLGQGLEFLIYFQGNSAPDKSGLPSDRFSAERTGGSVSTLTIQRTQQEDSAVYLCASSSWGQTNQPQHFGDGTRLSIL.